The sequence of this T cell receptor (beta chain) was determined in a study of siplizumab effects on memory and regulatory T cells. General study findings and limits: In siplizumab cultures, the suppressive function of proliferating Tregs remained unconfirmed. Naive T cells, seemingly more diverse than memory cells, seemed major alloresponse contributors.

TCRdb's copy holds only in-frame clones and misses some; the assay was immunoSEQ multiplex PCR. The repertoire has around 100,000 clones, 94% of them found once; the top ten carry around 0.3%. V dropped 5 bases and J dropped 0 bases, with 15 bases sitting between them. The germline V gene encodes CDR1 LNHDA and CDR2 SQIVND (reference sequence). The length of the CDR3 is 16 residues. As to this clone: What it recognizes is unknown.

The chain has TRBV19 and TRBJ2-3, with D hard to call. The receptor was isolated from a human donor in good health. What was sequenced was non-Treg CD4+ T cells sorted from blood. In DNA form, the CDR3 reads TGTGCCAGTAGTGCCCAGCGCCTGTCTAGCACAGATACGCAGTATTTT. Encoded protein: CASSAQRLSSTDTQYF.